These T cell receptor beta chains were read from a single sample in a study of blood T cells in healthy people across ages. TCRdb redid the calling of the 5' RACE reads with MiXCR, one entry per CDR3 protein. The sample includes 1.2 million to 1.5 million distinct CDR3 sequences, roughly 59% of them seen just once. What was sequenced was blood. These receptors were taken from a man aged 18 to 30 in good health. Each CDR3 is given with its conserved first and last residue. The order of the fields is D gene, clone size, J gene, V gene, CDR3 protein, CDR3 DNA. D genes are given only for firm matches. Expanded clones are given a class, and other clones once, few, many or no size at all.

NA	NA	TRBJ2-5	TRBV4-1	CASSQFMDPGETQYF	TGCGCCAGCAGCCAATTCATGGACCCGGGAGAGACCCAGTACTTC
NA	few	TRBJ2-7	TRBV27	CASSSLQGLYYEQYF	TGTGCCAGCAGTTCCCTCCAGGGCTTATACTACGAGCAGTACTTC
NA	NA	TRBJ2-1	TRBV7-9	CASSLDLNSYNEQFF	TGTGCCAGCAGCTTAGACCTGAACTCCTACAATGAGCAGTTCTTC
NA	NA	TRBJ2-7	TRBV25-1	CASSDTGLFYEQYF	TGTGCCAGCAGTGACACGGGACTGTTCTACGAGCAGTACTTC
TRBD2	few	TRBJ2-1	TRBV7-9	CASSLLAGGPRGGDEQFF	TGTGCCAGCAGCTTACTAGCGGGGGGCCCCCGGGGAGGCGATGAGCAGTTCTTC
TRBD1	NA	TRBJ1-1	TRBV20-1	CSAIYQGANTEAFF	TGCAGTGCTATCTATCAGGGGGCGAACACTGAAGCTTTCTTT
TRBD2	NA	TRBJ2-7	TRBV29-1	CSVAVGGYEQYF	TGCAGCGTCGCTGTGGGGGGGTACGAGCAGTACTTC
NA	NA	TRBJ1-3	TRBV5-1	CASSLERGLGDTIYF	TGCGCCAGCAGCTTGGAACGGGGGCTTGGGGACACCATATATTTT
NA	few	TRBJ2-1	TRBV7-6	CASSFAHISYNEQFF	TGTGCCAGCAGCTTCGCCCACATCTCCTACAATGAGCAGTTCTTC
NA	NA	TRBJ2-5	TRBV7-2	CASSPDILSQTQYF	TGTGCCAGCAGCCCGGATATACTTAGCCAGACCCAGTACTTC
NA	NA	TRBJ2-3	TRBV6-6	CASKGGSTDTQYF	TGTGCCAGCAAGGGGGGCAGCACAGATACGCAGTATTTT
TRBD1	NA	TRBJ2-5	TRBV4-1	CASSQERRGLGEQYF	TGCGCCAGCAGCCAAGAACGCAGGGGGCTTGGAGAGCAGTACTTC
TRBD1	NA	TRBJ2-2	TRBV29-1	CSVVGGWAGELFF	TGCAGCGTTGTAGGGGGCTGGGCCGGGGAGCTGTTTTTT
NA	NA	TRBJ2-3	TRBV6-4	CASSDSTASAPDTQYF	TGTGCCAGCAGTGACTCGACGGCTAGCGCCCCAGATACGCAGTATTTT
NA	few	TRBJ1-1	TRBV14	CASSPLGPGLNTEAFF	TGTGCCAGCAGCCCTCTCGGCCCAGGATTGAACACTGAAGCTTTCTTT